This TCR beta chain was sequenced for a study of blood T cell repertoires in COVID-19. Across the whole study: Specimens from acute and convalescent COVID-19 originated in the United States, Italy and Spain. PBMCs, B-cell-depleted T cells, or T cells provided the cDNA or gDNA that made up the material.

The authors' processing: Reference gene primer amplification yielded estimated nucleated cell counts. Assay used: immunoSEQ multiplex PCR; TCRdb lists only in-frame clones, some missing. D and trimming were read from the DNA, whereas the V and J calls and clone size are those reported in that table. The sample lists over 90,000 clones, 81% seen once, with about 23% in the top ten. The V and J ends lost 7 bases and 6 bases respectively, with 12 bases between them. Germline-derived CDR1 and CDR2 are SNHLY and FYNNEI. The CDR3 has 13 residues. The source material was peripheral blood. The TCR sequence derives from an elderly man with active or convalescent COVID-19. The chain couples TRBV2 to TRBJ2-2; D gene ambiguous. For the CDR3, the DNA is TGTGCCAGCAAGCTGCAGGATCCCGGGGAGCTGTTTTTT. Encoded protein: CASKLQDPGELFF.